Sequencing of this T cell receptor beta chain was carried out in a study of blood T cell repertoires in COVID-19. V was clipped by 6 bases and J by 8 bases, with 16 bases between them. Germline V gene lookup returns CDR1 MRHNA and CDR2 SNTAGT. CDR3 length: 14 residues. The repertoire was sequenced with immunoSEQ multiplex PCR; TCRdb's copy has only in-frame clones and lacks some. Of about 230,000 clones listed, about 82% are singletons. The sample was peripheral blood. The rearrangement uses TRBV6-4 and TRBJ1-4, with TRBD1 as a possible D gene (5 bases). The clonotype comes from a man aged 45 to 65 with COVID-19, enrolled during active disease. The CDR3 region has the DNA TGTGCCAGCAGGGGAGGGCAGGGAGGAGAAAAACTGTTTTTT. This gives the protein CASRGGQGGEKLFF.